This T cell receptor (beta chain) was identified during a study of metastatic and nonmetastatic thyroid tumors. Study details: It was across blood and tumor or nodule tissue from malignant and benign thyroid patients that repertoires were compared. Whole-study findings and limits: Versus benign nodules, malignant thyroid tumors reportedly had significantly higher TCR beta diversity, in blood and tumor.

Not a single patient had been given any form of treatment at any point before undergoing thyroid surgery. Only a few counts were recorded for this clone. The antigen is not known. An end of the junction does not agree with germline; a read error may underlie this. The CDR3 is 15 amino acids. Germline loops: CDR1 MNHNS, CDR2 SASEGT. Original handling: Building a distant-metastasis classifier for papillary thyroid cancer drew on CDR3 differences across clinicopathological groups. TCRdb re-processed the PCR reads through MiXCR. TCRdb assigned the V and J calls; the authors' analysis was not used. The sample has some 20,000 clones, more than 20% seen once.

The chain has TRBV6-1 and TRBJ2-2, with 8 bases aligning to TRBD1. The origin of this receptor is a male donor with papillary thyroid cancer or a benign thyroid nodule (not recorded which). Some clones in this sample may be carry-over from other donors' samples. Sequencing input: blood. The chain's CDR3 is CACSSDRVRTGELFF. DNA for the CDR3: TGTGCCTGCAGTTCGGACAGGGTTAGAACCGGGGAGCTGTTTTTT.